This T cell receptor beta chain was observed in a study of T cell changes during pregnancy in multiple sclerosis. The method was immunoSEQ multiplex PCR; TCRdb's version includes in-frame clones alone and lacks a portion of them. The sample lists 50,000 to 75,000 clones, more than 85% occurring once. Germline CDR1 and CDR2: SNHLY and FYNNEI. The CDR3 spans 12 residues. V lost 3 bases and J 4 bases, leaving 4 bases between the germline ends. The chain links TRBV2 to TRBJ2-1; D remains unclear. This TCR was recovered from a female donor with multiple sclerosis, enrolled in a pregnancy study. Specimen: CD8+ T cells from peripheral blood mononuclear cells, collected in the third trimester of pregnancy. CDR3 bases: TGTGCCAGCAGTGACGGTTACAATGAGCAGTTCTTC. It yields the protein CASSDGYNEQFF.